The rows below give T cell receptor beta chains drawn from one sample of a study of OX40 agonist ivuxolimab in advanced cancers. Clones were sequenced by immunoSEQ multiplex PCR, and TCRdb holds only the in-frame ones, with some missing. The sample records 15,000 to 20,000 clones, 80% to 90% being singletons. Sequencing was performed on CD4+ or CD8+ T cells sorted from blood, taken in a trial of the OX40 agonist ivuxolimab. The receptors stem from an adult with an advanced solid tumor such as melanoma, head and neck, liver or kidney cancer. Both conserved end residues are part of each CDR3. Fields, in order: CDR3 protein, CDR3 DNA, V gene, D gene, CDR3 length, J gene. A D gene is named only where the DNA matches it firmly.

CAWSALGDEKLFF	TGTGCCTGGAGTGCCCTCGGAGATGAAAAACTGTTTTTT	TRBV30	.	13	TRBJ1-4
CASSLVLNTEAFF	TGTGCCAGCAGCCTGGTTCTGAACACTGAAGCTTTCTTT	TRBV27	.	13	TRBJ1-1
CASSHLAGTNTGELFF	TGTGCCAGCAGCCACCTAGCGGGGACGAACACCGGGGAGCTGTTTTTT	TRBV28	TRBD2	16	TRBJ2-2
CASSPAAANTGELFF	TGTGCCAGCAGCCCCGCAGCGGCGAACACCGGGGAGCTGTTTTTT	TRBV9	.	15	TRBJ2-2
CASSPTQGEHNEKLFF	TGTGCCAGCAGCCCGACCCAGGGGGAGCATAATGAAAAACTGTTTTTT	TRBV7-9	TRBD1	16	TRBJ1-4
CASSYRLYNEKLFF	TGTGCCAGCAGTTACAGACTTTACAATGAAAAACTGTTTTTT	TRBV6-5	.	14	TRBJ1-4
CASSPGLGTEAFF	TGTGCCAGCAGCCCCGGGCTGGGAACTGAAGCTTTCTTT	TRBV27	.	13	TRBJ1-1
CASSWAGGFLEQFF	TGTGCCAGCAGTTGGGCAGGGGGCTTCCTGGAGCAGTTCTTC	TRBV27	TRBD1	14	TRBJ2-1
CASSPNRVNKDIQYF	TGCGCCAGCAGCCCTAACAGGGTAAATAAGGACATTCAGTACTTC	TRBV4-3	.	15	TRBJ2-4
CASSLGNTDTQYF	TGTGCCAGCAGTTTGGGGAACACAGATACGCAGTATTTT	TRBV6-6	.	13	TRBJ2-3
CASSESWANQPQHF	TGTGCCAGCAGTGAAAGTTGGGCAAATCAGCCCCAGCATTTT	TRBV6-1	.	14	TRBJ1-5
CASSPRYSYEQYF	TGTGCCAGCAGCCCCCGGTACTCCTACGAGCAGTACTTC	TRBV9	.	13	TRBJ2-7